The sequence of this TCR beta chain was determined in a study of shared T cell receptors in the human thymus. Profiled with immunoSEQ multiplex PCR; TCRdb holds only in-frame clones, not every one. The sample holds 450,000 to 650,000 clones, around three quarters seen once. Unmatched junction bases numbered 11, after V lost 5 bases and J lost 5 bases. Germline CDR1 and CDR2: SGHTA and FQGTGA. CDR3 length: 17 residues. These same records also appear under a second study, on human thymus T cells. That report adds: It was healthy Finnish infants having corrective surgery for congenital heart defects who were the donors. Thymus was obtained from resections taken during corrective heart surgery. Related studies noted strongly shared thymic repertoires across unrelated people.

V and J are TRBV7-3 and TRBJ2-7; 14 bases fit TRBD2. Sequenced: thymocytes. The source is a boy less than two years old with a congenital heart defect. Here the CDR3 reads CASSPQRVTSGRDEQYF. The CDR3 DNA reads TGTGCCAGCAGCCCACAAAGGGTGACTAGCGGGAGGGACGAGCAGTACTTC.